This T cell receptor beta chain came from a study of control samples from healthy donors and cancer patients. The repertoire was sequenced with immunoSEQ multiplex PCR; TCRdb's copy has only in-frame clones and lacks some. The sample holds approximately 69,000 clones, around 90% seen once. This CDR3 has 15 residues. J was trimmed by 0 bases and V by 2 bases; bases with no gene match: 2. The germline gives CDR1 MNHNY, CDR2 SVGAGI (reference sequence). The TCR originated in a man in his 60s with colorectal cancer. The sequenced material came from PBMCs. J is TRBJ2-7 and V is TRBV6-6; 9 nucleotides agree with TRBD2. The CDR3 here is CASSYGAGGSYEQYF. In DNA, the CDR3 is TGTGCCAGCAGTTACGGAGCGGGGGGCTCCTACGAGCAGTACTTC.